This T cell receptor (beta chain) was profiled in a study of blood T cells in healthy people across ages. General study results and limits: In the absence of known donor CMV status, changes in expanded clonotypes were possibly confounded.

About this clonotype itself: Its antigen is unidentified.

The use of a sample-barcoded 5' primer and a J-beta primer mix characterized a second PCR of about 6 to 11 cycles. TCRdb independently ran MiXCR on the 5' RACE reads; one entry per CDR3 protein. The sample has 750,000 or so distinct CDR3 sequences; around a quarter are singletons. These data are also associated with another study on T cells of mothers and their children.

Sequencing was done on a sample of blood. The clonotype was recovered from a boy aged 5-17 years in good health.

The CDR3 sequence: CASSLEIWLGGSMTEAFF. CDR3 nucleotide sequence: TGTGCCAGCAGCCTGGAGATATGGTTGGGGGGCAGTATGACTGAAGCTTTCTTT. This chain joins TRBV5-8 and TRBJ1-1; TRBD1 is a possible D gene (6 bases). Trimming removed 4 bases from V and 5 bases from J, with 27 bases in between. The length of the CDR3 is 18 residues. Looked up from germline, CDR1 is SGHTS and CDR2 is YDEGEE.